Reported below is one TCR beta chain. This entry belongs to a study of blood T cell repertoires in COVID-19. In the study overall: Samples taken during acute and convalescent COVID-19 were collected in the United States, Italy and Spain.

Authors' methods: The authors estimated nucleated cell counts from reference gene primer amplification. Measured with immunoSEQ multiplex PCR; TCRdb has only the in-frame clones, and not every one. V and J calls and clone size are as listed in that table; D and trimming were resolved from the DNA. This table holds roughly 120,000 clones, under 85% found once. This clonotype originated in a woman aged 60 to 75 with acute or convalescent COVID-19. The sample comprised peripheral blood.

CDR3 sequence: CASSTTGINYGYTF. The CDR3, as DNA: TGTGCCAGTAGTACGACAGGGATTAACTATGGCTACACCTTC. The chain links TRBV19 to TRBJ1-2; 7 bases fit TRBD1. The CDR3 has 14 amino acids. The junction had 3 bases not matched to a gene; V was cut back by 4 bases and J by 1 base. Germline CDR1 is LNHDA and CDR2 is SQIVND (reference sequence).